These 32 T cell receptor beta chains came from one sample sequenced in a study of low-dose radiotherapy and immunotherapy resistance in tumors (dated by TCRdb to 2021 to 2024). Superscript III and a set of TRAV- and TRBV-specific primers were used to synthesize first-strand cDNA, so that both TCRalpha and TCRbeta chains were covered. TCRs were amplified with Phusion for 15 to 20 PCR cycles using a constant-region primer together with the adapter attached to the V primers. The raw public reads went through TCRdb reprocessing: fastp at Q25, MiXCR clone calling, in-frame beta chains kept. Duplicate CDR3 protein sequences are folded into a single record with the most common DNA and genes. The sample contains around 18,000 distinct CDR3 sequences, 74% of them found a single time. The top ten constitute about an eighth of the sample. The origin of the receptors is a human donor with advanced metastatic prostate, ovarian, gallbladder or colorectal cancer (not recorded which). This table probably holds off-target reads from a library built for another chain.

CDR3 coding DNA: TGCGCCAGCAGCTCGGGGGACAGGGGGAATGCTGAAGCTTTCTTT. Amino acid sequence: CASSSGDRGNAEAFF. This chain links TRBV5-1 with TRBJ1-1, with 11 bases matching TRBD1. The CDR3 spans 15 residues. Trimming took 3 bases from V and 6 from J; bases not matched to a gene: 7. Looked up from germline, CDR1 is SGHRS and CDR2 is YFSETQ.

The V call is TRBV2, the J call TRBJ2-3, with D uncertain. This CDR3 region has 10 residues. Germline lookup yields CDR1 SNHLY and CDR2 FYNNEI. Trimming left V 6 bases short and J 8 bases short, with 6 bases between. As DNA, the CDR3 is TGTGCCAGCAGCGAGAGTACGCAGTATTTT. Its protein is CASSESTQYF.

The CDR3 here is CASKPGNYEQYF. CDR3 DNA: TGTGCCAGCAAGCCGGGGAACTACGAGCAGTACTTC. This chain uses TRBV28 with TRBJ2-7, with D possibly TRBD2 on 5 matching bases. With 7 bases removed from V and 3 bases from J, the gap between germline ends came to 10 bases. In germline, CDR1 is MDHEN, CDR2 SYDVKM. The CDR3 contains 12 residues.

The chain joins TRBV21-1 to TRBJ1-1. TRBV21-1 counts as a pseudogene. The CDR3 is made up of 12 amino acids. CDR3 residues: CASSKVGTLAFF. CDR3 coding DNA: TGTGCCAGCAGCAAAGTAGGCACCTTAGCTTTCTTT.

CDR3 sequence: CASSVKPGLGEFF. CDR3 nucleotides: TGTGCCAGCAGCGTGAAACCGGGACTAGGCGAGTTCTTC. This rearrangement joins TRBV5-3 to TRBJ2-1; TRBD2 aligns across 8 bases. TRBV5-3 is an ORF for which the function is uncertain. This CDR3 has 13 residues. With 8 bases clipped from V and 14 bases from J, the junction kept 15 bases outside the gene matches.

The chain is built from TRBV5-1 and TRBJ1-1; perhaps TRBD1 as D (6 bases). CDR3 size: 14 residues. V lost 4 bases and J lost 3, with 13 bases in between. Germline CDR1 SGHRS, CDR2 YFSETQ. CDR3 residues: CASSVEGGHTEAFF. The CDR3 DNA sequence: TGCGCCAGCAGCGTTGAAGGGGGGCACACTGAAGCTTTCTTT. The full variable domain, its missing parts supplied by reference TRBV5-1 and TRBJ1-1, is KAGVTQTPRYLIKTRGQQVTLSCSPISGHRSVSWYQQTPGQGLQFLFEYFSETQRNKGNFPGRFSGRQFSNSRSEMNVSTLELGDSALYLCASSVEGGHTEAFFGQGTRLTVV.

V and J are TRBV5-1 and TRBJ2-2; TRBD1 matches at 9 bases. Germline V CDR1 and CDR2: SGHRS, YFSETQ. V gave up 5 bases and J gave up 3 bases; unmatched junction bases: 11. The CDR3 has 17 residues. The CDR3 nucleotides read TGCGCCAGCAGGGGCGGACAGGGGCGTCCGGACACCGGGGAGCTGTTTTTT. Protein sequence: CASRGGQGRPDTGELFF.

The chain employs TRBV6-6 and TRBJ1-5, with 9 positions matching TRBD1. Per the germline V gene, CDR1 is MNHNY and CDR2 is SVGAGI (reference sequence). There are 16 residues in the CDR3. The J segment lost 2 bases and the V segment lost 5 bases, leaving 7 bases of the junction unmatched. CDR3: CASSASDRGGNQPQHF. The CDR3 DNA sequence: TGTGCCAGCAGTGCATCGGACAGGGGCGGCAATCAGCCCCAGCATTTT.

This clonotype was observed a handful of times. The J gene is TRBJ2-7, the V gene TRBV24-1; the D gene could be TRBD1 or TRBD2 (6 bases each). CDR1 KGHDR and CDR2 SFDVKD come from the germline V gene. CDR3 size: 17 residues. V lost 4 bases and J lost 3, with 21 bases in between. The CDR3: CATSDPGNTGRSYEQYF. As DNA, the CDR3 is TGTGCCACCAGTGACCCCGGCAACACAGGGAGGAGCTACGAGCAGTACTTC.

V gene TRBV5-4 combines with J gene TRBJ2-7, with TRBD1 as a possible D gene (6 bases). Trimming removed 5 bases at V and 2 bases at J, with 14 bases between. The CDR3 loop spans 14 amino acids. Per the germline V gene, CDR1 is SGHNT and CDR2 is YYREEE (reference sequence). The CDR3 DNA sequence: TGTGCCAGCAGGCCGGAACAGGGCACCTACGAGCAGTACTTC. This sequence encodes CASRPEQGTYEQYF.

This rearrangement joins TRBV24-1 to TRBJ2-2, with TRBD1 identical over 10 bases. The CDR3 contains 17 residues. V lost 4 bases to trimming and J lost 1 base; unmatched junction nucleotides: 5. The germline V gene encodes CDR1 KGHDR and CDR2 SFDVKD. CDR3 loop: CATSDRDRGRNTGELFF. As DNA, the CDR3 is TGTGCCACCAGTGACAGAGACAGGGGGCGGAACACCGGGGAGCTGTTTTTT.

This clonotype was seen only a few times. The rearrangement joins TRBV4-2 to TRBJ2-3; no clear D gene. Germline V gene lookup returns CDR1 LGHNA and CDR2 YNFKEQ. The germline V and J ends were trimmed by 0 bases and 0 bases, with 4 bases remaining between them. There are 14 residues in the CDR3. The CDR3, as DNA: TGTGCCAGCAGCCAAGATGGCAGCACAGATACGCAGTATTTT. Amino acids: CASSQDGSTDTQYF.

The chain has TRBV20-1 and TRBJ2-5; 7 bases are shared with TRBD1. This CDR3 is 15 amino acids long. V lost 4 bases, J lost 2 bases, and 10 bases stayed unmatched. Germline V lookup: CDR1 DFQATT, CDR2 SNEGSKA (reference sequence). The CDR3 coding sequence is TGCAGTGCTACTGACCCCAGGGGGTTTCAAGAGACCCAGTACTTC. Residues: CSATDPRGFQETQYF.

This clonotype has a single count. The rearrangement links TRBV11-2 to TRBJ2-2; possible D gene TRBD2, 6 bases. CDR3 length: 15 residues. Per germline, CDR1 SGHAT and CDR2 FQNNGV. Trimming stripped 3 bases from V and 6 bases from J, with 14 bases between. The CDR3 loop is CASSLGLGESGELFF. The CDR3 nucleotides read TGTGCCAGCAGCTTGGGACTCGGGGAATCCGGGGAGCTGTTTTTT.

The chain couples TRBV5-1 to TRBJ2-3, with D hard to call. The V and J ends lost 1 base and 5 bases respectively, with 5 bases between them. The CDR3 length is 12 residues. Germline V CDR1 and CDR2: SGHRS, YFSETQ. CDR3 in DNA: TGCGCCAGCAGCTTGCCAGGAGATACGCAGTATTTT. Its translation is CASSLPGDTQYF.

Here the CDR3 reads CASSYSRTNTEAFF. The CDR3 DNA follows: TGTGCCAGCAGTTACTCGCGGACGAACACTGAAGCTTTCTTT. The J gene is TRBJ1-1, the V gene TRBV6-2 or TRBV6-3; D is undetermined. The CDR3 spans 14 residues. From germline, CDR1 is MNHEY and CDR2 SVGEGT. The ends were cut back, 0 bases at V and 1 base at J, with 6 bases in the middle.

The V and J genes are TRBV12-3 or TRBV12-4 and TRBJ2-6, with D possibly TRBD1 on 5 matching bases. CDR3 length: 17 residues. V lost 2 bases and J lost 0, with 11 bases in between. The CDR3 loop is CASSLKGRASGANVLTF. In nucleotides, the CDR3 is TGTGCCAGCAGTTTAAAGGGCAGGGCCTCTGGGGCCAACGTCCTGACTTTC.

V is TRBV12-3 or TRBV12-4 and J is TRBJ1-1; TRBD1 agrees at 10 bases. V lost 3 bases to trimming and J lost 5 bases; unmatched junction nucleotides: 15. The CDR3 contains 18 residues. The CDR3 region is CASSLGQGWTWRITEAFF. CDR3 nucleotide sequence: TGTGCCAGCAGTTTGGGACAGGGGTGGACCTGGCGCATAACTGAAGCTTTCTTT.

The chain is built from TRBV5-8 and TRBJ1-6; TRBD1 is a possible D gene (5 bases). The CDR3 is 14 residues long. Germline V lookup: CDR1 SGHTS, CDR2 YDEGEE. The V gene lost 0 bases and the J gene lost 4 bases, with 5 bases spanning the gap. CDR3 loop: CASSLAGYNSPLHF. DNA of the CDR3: TGTGCCAGCAGCTTGGCAGGGTATAATTCACCCCTCCACTTT. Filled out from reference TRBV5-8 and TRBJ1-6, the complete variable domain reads EAGVTQSPTHLIKTRGQQATLRCSPISGHTSVYWYQQALGLGLQFLLWYDEGEERNRGNFPPRFSGRQFPNYSSELNVNALELEDSALYLCASSLAGYNSPLHFGNGTRLTVT.

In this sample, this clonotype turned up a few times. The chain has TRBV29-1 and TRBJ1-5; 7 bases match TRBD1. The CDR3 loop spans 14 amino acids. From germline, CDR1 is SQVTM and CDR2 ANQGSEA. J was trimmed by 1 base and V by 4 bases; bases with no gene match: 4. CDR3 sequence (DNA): TGCAGCGTTGGGGAGACAGGGAGCAATCAGCCCCAGCATTTT. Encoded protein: CSVGETGSNQPQHF.

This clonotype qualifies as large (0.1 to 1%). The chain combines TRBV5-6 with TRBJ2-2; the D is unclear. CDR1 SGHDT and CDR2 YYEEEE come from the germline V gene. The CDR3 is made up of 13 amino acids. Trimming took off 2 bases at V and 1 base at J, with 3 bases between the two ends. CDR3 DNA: TGTGCCAGCAGCTTACAGAACACCGGGGAGCTGTTTTTT. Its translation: CASSLQNTGELFF. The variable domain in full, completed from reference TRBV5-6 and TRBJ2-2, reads DAGVTQSPTHLIKTRGQQVTLRCSPKSGHDTVSWYQQALGQGPQFIFQYYEEEERQRGNFPDRFSGHQFPNYSSELNVNALLLGDSALYLCASSLQNTGELFFGEGSRLTVL.

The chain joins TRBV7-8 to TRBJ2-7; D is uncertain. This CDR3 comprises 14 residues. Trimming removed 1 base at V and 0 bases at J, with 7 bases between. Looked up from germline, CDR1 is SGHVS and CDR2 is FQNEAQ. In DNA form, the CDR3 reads TGTGCCAGCAGCTTAGTAGGCCGCTCCTACGAGCAGTACTTC. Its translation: CASSLVGRSYEQYF.

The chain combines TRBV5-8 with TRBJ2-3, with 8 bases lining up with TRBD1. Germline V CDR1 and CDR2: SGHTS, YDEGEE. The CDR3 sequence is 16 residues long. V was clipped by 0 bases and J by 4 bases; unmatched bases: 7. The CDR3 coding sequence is TGTGCCAGCAGCTTGGCCTTGACAGGGGCTTCAGATACGCAGTATTTT. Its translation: CASSLALTGASDTQYF.

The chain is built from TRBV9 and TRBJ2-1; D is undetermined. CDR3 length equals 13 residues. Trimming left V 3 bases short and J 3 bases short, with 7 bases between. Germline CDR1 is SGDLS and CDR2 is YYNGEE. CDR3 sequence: CASSGTNYNEQFF. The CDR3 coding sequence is TGTGCCAGCAGCGGCACTAACTACAATGAGCAGTTCTTC.

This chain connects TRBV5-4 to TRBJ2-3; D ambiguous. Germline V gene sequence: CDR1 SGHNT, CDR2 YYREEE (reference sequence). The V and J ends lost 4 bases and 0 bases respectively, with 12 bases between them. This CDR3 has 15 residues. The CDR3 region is CASSVKSPSTDTQYF. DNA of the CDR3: TGTGCCAGCAGCGTTAAGTCACCTAGCACAGATACGCAGTATTTT. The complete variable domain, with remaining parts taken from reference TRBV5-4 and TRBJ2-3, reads ETGVTQSPTHLIKTRGQQVTLRCSSQSGHNTVSWYQQALGQGPQFIFQYYREEENGRGNFPPRFSGLQFPNYSSELNVNALELDDSALYLCASSVKSPSTDTQYFGPGTRLTVL.

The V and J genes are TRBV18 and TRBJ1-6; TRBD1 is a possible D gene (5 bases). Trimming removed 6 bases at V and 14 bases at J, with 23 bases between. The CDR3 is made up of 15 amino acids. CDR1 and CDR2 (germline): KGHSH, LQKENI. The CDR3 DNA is TGTGCCAGCTCCGAGGGGCTCGCGCCCTTAGGGACCCTCCACTTT. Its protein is CASSEGLAPLGTLHF. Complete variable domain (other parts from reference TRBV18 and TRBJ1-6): NAGVMQNPRHLVRRRGQEARLRCSPMKGHSHVYWYRQLPEEGLKFMVYLQKENIIDESGMPKERFSAEFPKEGPSILRIQQVVRGDSAAYFCASSEGLAPLGTLHFGNGTRLTVT.

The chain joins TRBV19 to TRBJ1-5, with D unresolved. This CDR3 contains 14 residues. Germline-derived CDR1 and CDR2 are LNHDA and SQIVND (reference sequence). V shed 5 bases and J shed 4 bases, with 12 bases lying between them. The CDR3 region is CASSHRLGNQPQHF. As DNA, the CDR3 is TGTGCCAGTAGTCACCGGCTTGGTAATCAGCCCCAGCATTTT.

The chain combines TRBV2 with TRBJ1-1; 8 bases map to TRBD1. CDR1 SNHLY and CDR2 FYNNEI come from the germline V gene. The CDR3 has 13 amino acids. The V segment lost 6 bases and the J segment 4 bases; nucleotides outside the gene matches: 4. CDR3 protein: CASSGQGFTEAFF. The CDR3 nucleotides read TGTGCCAGCAGCGGACAGGGCTTCACTGAAGCTTTCTTT.

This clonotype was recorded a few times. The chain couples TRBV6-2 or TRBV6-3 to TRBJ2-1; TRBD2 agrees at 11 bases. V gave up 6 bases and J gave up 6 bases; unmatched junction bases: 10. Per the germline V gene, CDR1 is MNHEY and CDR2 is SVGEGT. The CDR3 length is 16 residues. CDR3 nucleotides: TGTGCCAGCAGCCGAAGGTTAGCGGGAGGGCCCAATGAGCAGTTCTTC. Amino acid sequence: CASSRRLAGGPNEQFF.

The CDR3 nucleotides are TGTGCCAGCATTCCAGGGGGGGGTAATGAGCAGTTCTTC. Residues: CASIPGGGNEQFF. V is TRBV6-6 and J is TRBJ2-1; either TRBD1 or TRBD2 may fit D (7 bases each). V lost 7 bases and J 7 bases, leaving 14 bases between the germline ends. Germline V CDR1 and CDR2: MNHNY, SVGAGI (reference sequence). This CDR3 has 13 amino acids.

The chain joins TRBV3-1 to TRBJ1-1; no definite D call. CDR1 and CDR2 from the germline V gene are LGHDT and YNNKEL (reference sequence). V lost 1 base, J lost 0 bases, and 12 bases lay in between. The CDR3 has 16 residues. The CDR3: CASSQAAGSMNTEAFF. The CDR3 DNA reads TGTGCCAGCAGCCAAGCTGCAGGTTCAATGAACACTGAAGCTTTCTTT.

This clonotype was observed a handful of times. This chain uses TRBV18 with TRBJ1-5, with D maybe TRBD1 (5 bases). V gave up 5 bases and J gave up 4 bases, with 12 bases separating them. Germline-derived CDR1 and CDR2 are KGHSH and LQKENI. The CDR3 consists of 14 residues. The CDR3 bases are TGTGCCAGCTCAAGGGACGTCGTTAATCAGCCCCAGCATTTT. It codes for CASSRDVVNQPQHF.